The rows below give T cell receptor beta chains drawn from one sample of a study of blood T cell repertoires in COVID-19. The assay was immunoSEQ multiplex PCR, and TCRdb's table has in-frame clones only and misses some. This sample has 300,000 to 350,000 clones, with 87% found just once. Sequencing was performed on PBMCs or T cells enriched from blood (not recorded which). These receptors were collected from a young woman who had recovered from COVID-19. Both conserved end residues are part of each CDR3. The D gene is left open where the match is weak. Clone sizes are given selectively: once, few, many, or a class where the clone is expanded.

J gene: TRBJ2-2
V gene: TRBV29-1
clone size: .
D gene: .
CDR3 protein: CSVLRDASGGELFF
CDR3 DNA: TGCAGCGTTTTGCGGGACGCCTCGGGCGGGGAGCTGTTTTTT

J gene: TRBJ2-5
V gene: TRBV7-8
clone size: .
D gene: TRBD2
CDR3 protein: CASSLRTGGETQYF
CDR3 DNA: TGTGCCAGCAGCTTAAGGACGGGGGGAGAGACCCAGTACTTC

J gene: TRBJ1-6
V gene: TRBV27
clone size: .
D gene: .
CDR3 protein: CASSLIVNSPLHF
CDR3 DNA: TGTGCCAGCAGCCTAATAGTGAATTCACCCCTCCACTTT

J gene: TRBJ2-7
V gene: TRBV29-1
clone size: .
D gene: .
CDR3 protein: CSGHRVSPF
CDR3 DNA: TGCAGCGGCCACAGGGTTTCCCCCTTC

J gene: TRBJ1-2
V gene: TRBV28
clone size: .
D gene: TRBD1
CDR3 protein: CASSFFGTGGDRYTF
CDR3 DNA: TGTGCCAGCAGTTTCTTTGGGACAGGCGGCGATCGCTACACCTTC

J gene: TRBJ2-1
V gene: TRBV5-4
clone size: .
D gene: TRBD2
CDR3 protein: CASSSLAGGYNEQFF
CDR3 DNA: TGTGCCAGCAGCTCACTAGCGGGGGGTTACAATGAGCAGTTCTTC

J gene: TRBJ2-1
V gene: TRBV27
clone size: .
D gene: .
CDR3 protein: CASMNSGGRYNEQFF
CDR3 DNA: TGTGCCAGCATGAATTCCGGAGGACGTTACAATGAGCAGTTCTTC

J gene: TRBJ2-1
V gene: TRBV10-3
clone size: few
D gene: TRBD2
CDR3 protein: CAISESGSGANNEQFF
CDR3 DNA: TGTGCCATCAGTGAGTCTGGTAGCGGGGCTAACAATGAGCAGTTCTTC

J gene: TRBJ2-2
V gene: TRBV7-9
clone size: .
D gene: .
CDR3 protein: CASSFQGTTGELFF
CDR3 DNA: TGTGCCAGCAGCTTCCAGGGGACCACCGGGGAGCTGTTTTTT

J gene: TRBJ2-1
V gene: TRBV28
clone size: once
D gene: .
CDR3 protein: CASSRPGEEYNEQFF
CDR3 DNA: TGTGCCAGCAGCCGACCCGGAGAAGAGTACAATGAGCAGTTCTTC

J gene: TRBJ1-3
V gene: TRBV7-2
clone size: .
D gene: TRBD1
CDR3 protein: CASSLTGTGSGNTIYF
CDR3 DNA: TGTGCCAGCAGCTTGACCGGGACAGGGTCTGGAAACACCATATATTTT

J gene: TRBJ1-1
V gene: TRBV2
clone size: .
D gene: .
CDR3 protein: CASSWTGRRGTEAFF
CDR3 DNA: TGTGCCAGCAGTTGGACGGGGAGGAGGGGTACTGAAGCTTTCTTT

J gene: TRBJ1-1
V gene: TRBV5-4
clone size: .
D gene: .
CDR3 protein: CASSSEQGNTEAFF
CDR3 DNA: TGTGCCAGCAGCTCAGAACAGGGGAACACTGAAGCTTTCTTT

J gene: TRBJ2-3
V gene: TRBV4-2
clone size: .
D gene: TRBD2
CDR3 protein: CASSQGLAGTKADTQYF
CDR3 DNA: TGTGCCAGCAGCCAGGGGCTAGCGGGAACAAAAGCAGATACGCAGTATTTT

J gene: TRBJ2-1
V gene: TRBV19
clone size: .
D gene: .
CDR3 protein: CASSSTDYNEQFF
CDR3 DNA: TGTGCCAGTAGTTCCACAGACTACAATGAGCAGTTCTTC

J gene: TRBJ1-1
V gene: TRBV5-6
clone size: .
D gene: .
CDR3 protein: CASSLDGGLNTEAFF
CDR3 DNA: TGTGCCAGCAGCTTGGACGGAGGACTGAACACTGAAGCTTTCTTT

J gene: TRBJ2-1
V gene: TRBV2
clone size: .
D gene: .
CDR3 protein: CASTWDSPNGYNEQFF
CDR3 DNA: TGTGCCAGCACTTGGGACTCCCCAAACGGCTACAATGAGCAGTTCTTC

J gene: TRBJ1-1
V gene: TRBV5-1
clone size: once
D gene: TRBD1
CDR3 protein: CASSLAGRGGLAWGTEAFF
CDR3 DNA: TGCGCCAGCAGCTTGGCGGGGCGAGGGGGCCTTGCTTGGGGCACTGAAGCTTTCTTT

J gene: TRBJ1-4
V gene: TRBV5-4
clone size: .
D gene: .
CDR3 protein: CASSAGSATNEKLFF
CDR3 DNA: TGTGCCAGCAGCGCCGGTTCCGCAACTAATGAAAAACTGTTTTTT

J gene: TRBJ1-2
V gene: TRBV7-3
clone size: .
D gene: .
CDR3 protein: CASSSQGYGYTF
CDR3 DNA: TGTGCCAGCAGCTCCCAGGGGTATGGCTACACCTTC

J gene: TRBJ2-7
V gene: TRBV3-1/TRBV3-2
clone size: .
D gene: TRBD1
CDR3 protein: CASSHRGTSSYEQYF
CDR3 DNA: TGTGCCAGCAGCCACAGGGGGACCTCATCCTACGAGCAGTACTTC

J gene: TRBJ1-3
V gene: TRBV3-1/TRBV3-2
clone size: few
D gene: .
CDR3 protein: CASSQDLGWASDTYSGNTIYF
CDR3 DNA: TGTGCCAGCAGCCAAGATCTTGGATGGGCATCGGACACTTACTCTGGAAACACCATATATTTT

J gene: TRBJ2-1
V gene: TRBV7-8
clone size: .
D gene: .
CDR3 protein: CASSLSPLLEQFF
CDR3 DNA: TGTGCCAGCAGCTTAAGCCCGTTGCTCGAGCAGTTCTTC

J gene: TRBJ1-2
V gene: TRBV30
clone size: .
D gene: TRBD1
CDR3 protein: CAWSVDRVGYTF
CDR3 DNA: TGTGCCTGGAGTGTGGACAGGGTCGGCTACACCTTC

J gene: TRBJ2-7
V gene: TRBV6-1
clone size: .
D gene: TRBD1
CDR3 protein: CASSEALRGGAEGEQYF
CDR3 DNA: TGTGCCAGCAGTGAAGCGCTTCGAGGGGGCGCCGAAGGTGAGCAGTACTTC

J gene: TRBJ2-1
V gene: TRBV27
clone size: .
D gene: TRBD2
CDR3 protein: CASSFRRGGQNEQFF
CDR3 DNA: TGTGCCAGCAGTTTCCGCCGGGGGGGGCAAAATGAGCAGTTCTTC

J gene: TRBJ2-6
V gene: TRBV10-3
clone size: .
D gene: TRBD1
CDR3 protein: CAISEPTGAGYSGANVLTF
CDR3 DNA: TGTGCCATCAGTGAACCGACAGGGGCGGGCTACTCTGGGGCCAACGTCCTGACTTTC

J gene: TRBJ2-7
V gene: TRBV6-5
clone size: .
D gene: TRBD2
CDR3 protein: CASSISGPAYEQYF
CDR3 DNA: TGTGCCAGCAGTATTAGCGGGCCGGCCTACGAGCAGTACTTC

J gene: TRBJ1-4
V gene: TRBV3-1/TRBV3-2
clone size: .
D gene: TRBD1
CDR3 protein: CASSHRDSRNEKLFF
CDR3 DNA: TGTGCCAGCAGCCACCGGGACAGTCGTAATGAAAAACTGTTTTTT

J gene: TRBJ2-5
V gene: TRBV5-1
clone size: .
D gene: TRBD1
CDR3 protein: CASSPGTGQETQYF
CDR3 DNA: TGCGCCAGCAGCCCAGGGACAGGACAAGAGACCCAGTACTTC

J gene: TRBJ2-3
V gene: TRBV7-2
clone size: .
D gene: TRBD2
CDR3 protein: CASSLALSSGSRADTQYF
CDR3 DNA: TGTGCCAGCAGCTTAGCCCTATCTAGCGGGAGTAGGGCAGATACGCAGTATTTT

J gene: TRBJ1-2
V gene: TRBV5-6
clone size: .
D gene: .
CDR3 protein: CASSSQGNYGYTF
CDR3 DNA: TGTGCCAGCAGCTCGCAGGGGAACTATGGCTACACCTTC

J gene: TRBJ1-2
V gene: TRBV6-1
clone size: few
D gene: TRBD1
CDR3 protein: CASSDVGSRGLRGYTF
CDR3 DNA: TGTGCCAGCAGTGATGTAGGGAGCAGGGGGTTGCGCGGCTACACCTTC

J gene: TRBJ1-1
V gene: TRBV25-1
clone size: .
D gene: .
CDR3 protein: CASRDRRGKTEAFF
CDR3 DNA: TGTGCCAGCAGAGACCGCCGGGGTAAAACTGAAGCTTTCTTT

J gene: TRBJ2-1
V gene: TRBV27
clone size: .
D gene: TRBD1
CDR3 protein: CASSLTGSSYNEQFF
CDR3 DNA: TGTGCCAGCAGTTTGACAGGGAGCTCCTACAATGAGCAGTTCTTC

J gene: TRBJ2-7
V gene: TRBV6-5
clone size: .
D gene: TRBD2
CDR3 protein: CASSWGGGYEQYF
CDR3 DNA: TGTGCCAGCAGTTGGGGGGGAGGCTACGAGCAGTACTTC

J gene: TRBJ2-5
V gene: TRBV19
clone size: .
D gene: .
CDR3 protein: CASSRSDQEAQYF
CDR3 DNA: TGTGCCAGTAGTAGGTCAGATCAAGAGGCCCAGTACTTC

J gene: TRBJ1-1
V gene: TRBV4-3
clone size: .
D gene: .
CDR3 protein: CASSRGDLSNTEAFF
CDR3 DNA: TGCGCCAGCAGCCGAGGGGACTTGTCGAACACTGAAGCTTTCTTT

J gene: TRBJ2-5
V gene: TRBV5-4
clone size: .
D gene: TRBD2
CDR3 protein: CASSLYGGGGETQYF
CDR3 DNA: TGTGCCAGCAGCTTGTATGGCGGGGGTGGCGAGACCCAGTACTTC

J gene: TRBJ2-6
V gene: TRBV3-1/TRBV3-2
clone size: .
D gene: .
CDR3 protein: CASSQVGAGANVLTF
CDR3 DNA: TGTGCCAGCAGCCAAGTAGGGGCCGGGGCCAACGTCCTGACTTTC